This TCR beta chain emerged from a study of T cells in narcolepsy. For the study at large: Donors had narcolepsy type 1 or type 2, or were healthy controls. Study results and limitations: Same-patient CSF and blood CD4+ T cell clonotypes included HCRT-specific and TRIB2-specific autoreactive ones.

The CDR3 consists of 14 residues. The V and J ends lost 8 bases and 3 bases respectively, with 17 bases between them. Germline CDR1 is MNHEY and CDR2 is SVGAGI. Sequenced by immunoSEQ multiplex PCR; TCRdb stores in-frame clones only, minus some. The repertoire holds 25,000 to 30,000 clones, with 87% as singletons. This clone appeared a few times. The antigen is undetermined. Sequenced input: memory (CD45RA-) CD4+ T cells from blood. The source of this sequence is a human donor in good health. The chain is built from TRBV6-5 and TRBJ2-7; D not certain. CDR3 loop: CASPGITSYYEQYF. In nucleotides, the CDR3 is TGTGCCAGCCCAGGTATTACTTCCTACTACGAGCAGTACTTC.